This T cell receptor beta chain originates from a study of PD-1 blockade in classical Hodgkin lymphoma. Study-wide results and caveats: Whereas CD4+ TCR diversity had risen significantly by C4D1, CD8+ TCR diversity had not. Patients with a complete response exhibited baseline diversity comparable to newly diagnosed patients.

The sample's time point: cycle 4 day 1 (C4D1), after less than 7 weeks of nivolumab. There was relapse after autologous stem cell transplantation in every patient, and there was variation in brentuximab vedotin exposure. Complete response, partial response or progressive disease constituted the best responses recorded. On this clone: As yet, its antigen is unknown.

V lost 5 bases and J lost 5; bases outside the gene matches: 9. Germline CDR1 is MRHNA and CDR2 is SNTAGT. The CDR3 loop spans 15 amino acids. TCRdb's table, derived via immunoSEQ multiplex PCR, lists solely in-frame clones and lacks some. This table has approximately 61,000 clones, 70% to 90% appearing once. This receptor was taken from a human donor with classical Hodgkin lymphoma. This chain joins TRBV6-4 and TRBJ2-7, with 10 bases identical to TRBD1. Material: peripheral blood mononuclear cells (PBMCs), obtained before the fourth cycle of nivolumab. As DNA, the CDR3 is TGTGCCAGCAGTTACGGGGACAGGGGAACGGACGAGCAGTACTTC. Protein product: CASSYGDRGTDEQYF.